The TCR beta chain under discussion was sequenced for a study of control samples from healthy donors and cancer patients. Germline lookup yields CDR1 SGHTA and CDR2 FQGTGA. The CDR3 contains 14 residues. V lost 6 bases and J 4 bases, leaving 14 bases between the germline ends. Sequenced by immunoSEQ multiplex PCR; TCRdb stores in-frame clones only, minus some. This table has 45,000 to 60,000 clones, around 90% appearing once. The chain combines TRBV7-3 with TRBJ2-3; tentatively, D is TRBD1 or TRBD2 (5 bases each). Material: PBMCs. The source is a man aged 55 to 70 with head and neck cancer. The DNA of the CDR3 is TGTGCCAGCAGTCCGGGGCTCGAGGCAGATACGCAGTATTTT. Protein sequence: CASSPGLEADTQYF.